The 18 T cell receptor beta chains below all came from one sample that was sequenced in a study of Tregs in tolerant kidney transplant recipients. Only in-frame clones appear in the TCRdb table, and some are missing; sequencing was by immunoSEQ multiplex PCR. Among about 5,000 clones listed, around two fifths were seen once. Antigen specificity for these receptors is unknown. The sequenced sample was CD8+ T cells from blood cultured with allogeneic cells. These receptor sequences come from a human donor in good health.

Of note for this clone: Possible read error: a much larger clone is one base away. The chain uses TRBV6-6 and TRBJ2-5, with 8 positions matching TRBD1. Germline CDR1 and CDR2: MNHNY and SVGAGI (reference sequence). The CDR3 extends over 16 amino acids. CDR3 coding DNA: TGTGCCAGCAGTTATCTTATGACAGGGGACGGGGAGACCCAGCACTTC. Translating it yields CASSYLMTGDGETQHF.

In this sample, this clone turned up a few times. J is TRBJ2-2 and V is TRBV7-9; perhaps TRBD2 as D (5 bases). Trimming cost V 5 bases and J 6 bases, with 10 bases left between them. CDR1 and CDR2 (germline): SEHNR, FQNEAQ (reference sequence). The CDR3 has 13 amino acids. The CDR3 protein is CASSPPGAGELFF. The CDR3 bases are TGTGCCAGCAGCCCCCCCGGGGCCGGGGAGCTGTTTTTT.

The chain is built from TRBV7-3 and TRBJ2-5; no reliable D call. V gave up 3 bases and J gave up 5 bases, with 10 bases separating them. The CDR3 is made up of 13 amino acids. Germline V CDR1 and CDR2: SGHTA, FQGTGA. The CDR3 protein is CASSLGLGETQYF. The CDR3 region has the DNA TGTGCCAGCAGCTTGGGTCTAGGGGAGACCCAGTACTTC.

By share, this clone counts as medium-sized. This rearrangement joins TRBV2 to TRBJ2-7; tentatively, D is TRBD2 (5 bases). The CDR3 is 17 amino acids. V gave up 6 bases and J gave up 4 bases, with 25 bases separating them. Germline CDR1 is SNHLY and CDR2 is FYNNEI. The CDR3 protein is CASRNTSAAEAVYEQYF. The CDR3 DNA reads as TGTGCCAGCAGGAACACCTCCGCAGCGGAGGCGGTTTACGAGCAGTACTTC.

This chain links TRBV11-1 with TRBJ2-7, with D tentatively TRBD1 (5 bases). V was cut by 5 bases and J by 5 bases, with 13 bases left in between. This CDR3 has 13 amino acids. Germline V gene data show CDR1 as SGHAT and CDR2 as FQDESV (reference sequence). In nucleotides, the CDR3 is TGTGCCAGCAGCCAGACGACAGTCCACGAGCAGTACTTC. Translated: CASSQTTVHEQYF.

A few counts support this clone. The chain employs TRBV6-5 and TRBJ1-1; no clear D. The CDR3 has 13 amino acids. Trimming took off 3 bases at V and 4 bases at J, with 9 bases between the two ends. Germline CDR1 reads MNHEY; CDR2 reads SVGAGI. The CDR3 bases are TGTGCCAGCAGTTATGGGGTGGGCACTGAAGCTTTCTTT. This encodes CASSYGVGTEAFF.

In this sample, this clone is medium-sized. The chain joins TRBV7-9 to TRBJ1-1; D is possibly TRBD1 (5 bases). Germline V gene data show CDR1 as SEHNR and CDR2 as FQNEAQ (reference sequence). V was pared by 2 bases and J by 0 bases, with 10 bases between. This CDR3 is built from 15 residues. DNA for the CDR3: TGTGCCAGCAGCTTAATCCGGGGCGTGAACACTGAAGCTTTCTTT. This encodes CASSLIRGVNTEAFF.

The DNA of the CDR3 is TGCGCCAGCAGCCGGACACTAGCGGGCACAGATACGCAGTATTTT. Residues: CASSRTLAGTDTQYF. The chain recombines TRBV4-3 with TRBJ2-3; the match to TRBD2 covers 8 bases. CDR3 length: 15 amino acids. Per the germline V gene, CDR1 is LGHNA and CDR2 is YSLEER. V was clipped by 4 bases and J by 1 base; unmatched bases: 4.

J is TRBJ2-2 and V is TRBV4-1; maybe TRBD1 (5 bases). The length of the CDR3 is 21 residues. Germline V gives CDR1 MGHRA, CDR2 YSYEKL. Trimming took off 1 base at V and 4 bases at J, with 28 bases between the two ends. The chain's CDR3 is CASSQAFGALMTEYPTGELFF. CDR3 DNA: TGCGCCAGCAGCCAAGCATTTGGGGCCCTTATGACCGAGTACCCCACCGGGGAGCTGTTTTTT.

The chain links TRBV6-6 to TRBJ2-1; D uncertain. The germline CDR1 and CDR2 sequences are MNHNY and SVGAGI (reference sequence). The germline V and J ends were trimmed by 10 bases and 8 bases, with 15 bases remaining between them. This CDR3 has 12 residues. The CDR3 nucleotides read TGTGCCACTGAGACGTACCCCCATGAGCAGTTCTTC. This codes for CATETYPHEQFF.

This chain links TRBV7-9 with TRBJ2-5, with TRBD2 matching over 7 bases. Trimming removed 7 bases from V and 2 bases from J; junction bases left unmatched: 4. The CDR3 extends over 13 amino acids. The germline gives CDR1 SEHNR, CDR2 FQNEAQ (reference sequence). Written as DNA, the CDR3 is TGTGCCAGCATGGCGGGAGCTCAAGAGACCCAGTACTTC. Amino acids: CASMAGAQETQYF.

By sample share, this clone is medium-sized (0.01 to 0.1%). The DNA of the CDR3 is TGCGCCAGCAGCTTGGCCGGGTTACACCTCCGAAACACTGAAGCTTTCTTT. Its translation is CASSLAGLHLRNTEAFF. The V gene is TRBV5-1, the J gene TRBJ1-1; D unresolved. The CDR3 contains 17 residues. The ends were cut back, 0 bases at V and 2 bases at J, with 17 bases in the middle. Germline V gene lookup returns CDR1 SGHRS and CDR2 YFSETQ.

This chain joins TRBV7-6 and TRBJ1-6, with unresolved D. The V gene's germline CDR1 is SGHVS and CDR2 FNYEAQ. The V end lost 1 base, the J end lost 9 bases, and 13 bases lay between the germline ends. The CDR3 runs 15 residues. DNA of the CDR3: TGTGCCAGCAGCTTAGTAGGCAGGAGAGCTTCACCCCTCCACTTT. Translated, it gives CASSLVGRRASPLHF.

This clone came up once. The rearrangement links TRBV5-1 to TRBJ1-2, with D perhaps TRBD1 (5 bases). Trimming stripped 6 bases from V and 4 bases from J, with 16 bases between. Per the germline V gene, CDR1 is SGHRS and CDR2 is YFSETQ. The CDR3 runs to 14 residues. Here the CDR3 reads CASKGWPETYGYTF. The CDR3 DNA sequence: TGCGCCAGCAAGGGGTGGCCGGAGACCTATGGCTACACCTTC.

This chain uses TRBV6-6 with TRBJ2-7; D remains ambiguous. CDR3 length: 15 residues. Trimming left V 5 bases short and J 2 bases short, with 16 bases between. Per germline, CDR1 MNHNY and CDR2 SVGAGI (reference sequence). The CDR3, as DNA: TGTGCCAGCAGTCACGCCCTTTTTGGGACCTACGAGCAGTACTTC. This sequence encodes CASSHALFGTYEQYF.

This clone was seen a few times. The J gene is TRBJ2-3, the V gene TRBV7-3; tentatively, D is TRBD1 (5 bases). Trimming removed 2 bases at V and 5 bases at J, with 8 bases between. The germline CDR1 and CDR2 sequences are SGHTA and FQGTGA. The CDR3 runs 13 residues. CDR3 loop: CASSLETGDTQYF. Here the CDR3 DNA reads TGTGCCAGCAGCTTAGAAACAGGAGATACGCAGTATTTT.

The chain links TRBV7-2 to TRBJ2-5; TRBD1 matches at 9 bases. Trimming removed 4 bases from V and 4 bases from J; junction bases left unmatched: 10. This CDR3 contains 16 residues. Per germline, CDR1 SGHTA and CDR2 FQGNSA. CDR3 sequence (DNA): TGTGCCAGCAGCTCACCCGCCGGGACAGGGTCAGAGACCCAGTACTTC. Encoded protein: CASSSPAGTGSETQYF.

J is TRBJ1-2 and V is TRBV5-4, with D unresolved. The ends were cut back, 0 bases at V and 10 bases at J, with 10 bases in the middle. Germline values: CDR1 SGHNT, CDR2 YYREEE (reference sequence). This CDR3 has 12 residues. CDR3 sequence: CASSLARKAYTF. Written as DNA, the CDR3 is TGTGCCAGCAGCTTGGCCAGAAAGGCCTACACCTTC. The full variable domain, in which reference TRBV5-4 and TRBJ1-2 provide the parts outside the CDR3, is ETGVTQSPTHLIKTRGQQVTLRCSSQSGHNTVSWYQQALGQGPQFIFQYYREEENGRGNFPPRFSGLQFPNYSSELNVNALELDDSALYLCASSLARKAYTFGSGTRLTVV.